What follows describes a single T cell receptor (beta chain). Its antigen is currently unknown. This sample was included in a study of T cell repertoires in cytomegalovirus infection. The wider study: In public TCR beta signatures, there were indications of both CMV infection and matching HLA type. Study conclusions and caveats: The ex vivo response showed dominance by HLA-C-restricted CMV-specific TCR beta clonotypes. Individuals carrying CMV plus the relevant HLA were identified by cumulative frequency of public TCR beta families.

TCRdb re-called the reads through MiXCR, storing one row per CDR3 protein. The sample records about 180,000 distinct CDR3 sequences, under 15% being singletons. The CDR3 is 13 amino acids. The germline V gene has CDR1 LNHDA and CDR2 SQIVND (reference sequence). Trimming cost V 5 bases and J 6 bases; bases outside gene matches: 4. The sample comprised PBMCs. The sequence derives from a human donor in good health (CMV status not recorded). Some clones in this sample may be carry-over from other donors' samples. V is TRBV19 and J is TRBJ2-7; 10 positions match TRBD2. CDR3 loop: CASSARLAGEQYF. The CDR3 coding sequence is TGTGCCAGTAGTGCCAGACTAGCGGGCGAGCAGTACTTC.